This T cell receptor (beta chain) was captured in a study of cytomegalovirus exposure and HLA in healthy donors. Study overall: A preliminary data release comprised tens of millions of unique TCRs obtained from HLA-typed donors. Genetic ancestry analysis placed about 76% of the roughly 400 donors that were genotyped in the Caucasian-associated cluster.

A multiplex PCR was run with 60 Vbeta primers and 13 Jbeta primers. Original handling: In a later analysis, around 12 million of tens of millions of unique beta chains occurred in at least two donors. TCRdb's copy holds only in-frame clones and misses some; the assay was immunoSEQ multiplex PCR. For V, J and clone size, that table is used; D and trimming come from the DNA. The data contain around 75,000 clones, about four fifths of them singletons. Germline loops: CDR1 SGHVS, CDR2 FQNEAQ. Trimming removed 4 bases from V and 0 bases from J, with 18 bases in between. This CDR3 comprises 17 residues. Notes on this clone: Its specificity is not known.

General study findings and limits: V segments that were indistinguishable, TRBV6-2 and TRBV6-3 among them, were omitted from analysis.

The chain joins TRBV7-8 to TRBJ1-2; a possible D gene is TRBD1 (6 bases). The clonotype comes from a man in his forties in good health and CMV-seronegative. What was sequenced was PBMCs. The CDR3 DNA sequence: TGTGCCAGCAGCTCCGATCGGGCCAGGGGTACTAACTATGGCTACACCTTC. Translation gives CASSSDRARGTNYGYTF.